The 28 T cell receptor beta chains listed next were all sequenced from one sample in a study of blood T cell repertoires in COVID-19. Only in-frame clones appear in the TCRdb table, and some are missing; sequencing was by immunoSEQ multiplex PCR. The table lists about 200,000 clones, roughly three quarters of them singletons. The sequencing input was peripheral blood. The receptors derive from a woman between 35 and 50 years old with COVID-19, enrolled during active disease.

Details on this clone: Other DNA sequences in the sample encode the same CDR3. The chain has TRBV3-1 (or the pseudogene TRBV3-2) and TRBJ2-1; D might be TRBD1 (6 bases). The length of the CDR3 is 14 residues. Germline V gives CDR1 LGHDT, CDR2 YNNKEL (reference sequence). Trimming pared 1 base from V and 4 bases from J, leaving 8 bases between. In DNA, the CDR3 is TGTGCCAGCAGCCAAGGGGGACATTACAATGAGCAGTTCTTC. Translation: CASSQGGHYNEQFF.

The V and J genes are TRBV3-1 (or the pseudogene TRBV3-2) and TRBJ2-2; 12 nucleotides align to TRBD2. Germline V gene lookup returns CDR1 LGHDT and CDR2 YNNKEL (reference sequence). V shed 4 bases and J 6 bases; nucleotides not matched to a gene: 6. The CDR3 consists of 16 residues. CDR3 coding DNA: TGTGCCAGCAGCCCTACTCGACTAGCGGGAGCCGGGGAGCTGTTTTTT. Translated, it gives CASSPTRLAGAGELFF.

The V gene is TRBV18, the J gene TRBJ1-1; possible D gene TRBD1, 5 bases. V was trimmed by 3 bases and J by 7 bases, leaving 21 bases between them. Per germline, CDR1 KGHSH and CDR2 LQKENI. This CDR3 contains 16 residues. The CDR3 DNA reads TGTGCCAGCTCACCGCGGGCGGGGGAGCCTATACTTGAAGCTTTCTTT. Translating gives CASSPRAGEPILEAFF.

The V call is TRBV2, the J call TRBJ1-2, with 8 bases that match TRBD1. Germline V CDR1 and CDR2: SNHLY, FYNNEI. The V segment lost 10 bases and the J segment 8 bases; nucleotides outside the gene matches: 12. The CDR3 is made up of 13 amino acids. This CDR3 is CATQVDRVRGYTF. For the CDR3, the DNA is TGTGCCACCCAAGTGGACAGGGTGAGGGGCTACACCTTC.

The V and J genes are TRBV18 and TRBJ2-5; D unclear. Trimming cost V 3 bases and J 5 bases, with 7 bases left between them. The length of the CDR3 is 12 residues. Germline-derived CDR1 and CDR2 are KGHSH and LQKENI. Here the CDR3 reads CASSPNGETQYF. CDR3 DNA: TGTGCCAGCTCACCGAACGGGGAGACCCAGTACTTC.

This chain links TRBV19 with TRBJ2-7; 7 bases are a match to TRBD1. CDR1 LNHDA and CDR2 SQIVND come from the germline V gene (reference sequence). Trimming removed 9 bases from V and 7 bases from J; junction bases left unmatched: 12. This CDR3 contains 13 residues. Here the CDR3 DNA reads TGTGCCAGCCAGCTGAGGGGGCTGGGGGAGCAGTACTTC. Translating gives CASQLRGLGEQYF.

The chain recombines TRBV10-3 with TRBJ1-2, with a tentative D call TRBD1 (5 bases). This CDR3 region has 13 residues. Germline-derived CDR1 and CDR2 are ENHRY and SYGVKD. Between the trimmed V and J ends, which lost 6 bases and 5 bases, there was a span of 13 bases. The DNA of the CDR3 is TGTGCCATCAGCCCCGACAGTTTTTATGGCTACACCTTC. The encoded protein is CAISPDSFYGYTF.

The J gene is TRBJ2-3, the V gene TRBV6-5, with D unclear. The V and J ends lost 6 bases and 6 bases respectively, with 7 bases between them. Looked up from germline, CDR1 is MNHEY and CDR2 is SVGAGI. CDR3 size: 11 residues. Here the CDR3 DNA reads TGTGCCAGCAGAGATCGGGATACGCAGTATTTT. It is translated as CASRDRDTQYF.

The rearrangement links TRBV6-6 to TRBJ2-7; 12 positions match TRBD1. The CDR3 is 15 residues long. Trimming cost V 8 bases and J 5 bases; bases outside gene matches: 10. Germline values: CDR1 MNHNY, CDR2 SVGAGI (reference sequence). CDR3 DNA: TGTGCCAGCGGGACCCGGGGGACAGGGGGCCACGAGCAGTACTTC. Translating it yields CASGTRGTGGHEQYF.

The sample holds one count of this clone. This chain joins TRBV5-4 and TRBJ1-2, with a possible D match to TRBD1 (5 bases). Trimming removed 4 bases at V and 6 bases at J, with 19 bases between. There are 15 residues in the CDR3. Per germline, CDR1 SGHNT and CDR2 YYREEE (reference sequence). This chain's CDR3 is CASSTSGTLANGYTF. Here the CDR3 DNA reads TGTGCCAGCAGCACCTCCGGGACTCTGGCTAATGGCTACACCTTC.

This chain links TRBV30 with TRBJ1-3; tentative D call: TRBD1 (6 bases). Germline V CDR1 and CDR2: GTSNPN, SVGIG (reference sequence). This CDR3 region has 16 residues. Trimming removed 0 bases from V and 1 base from J, with 13 bases in between. CDR3 in amino acids: CAWSVPGTPSGNTIYF. The CDR3 DNA is TGTGCCTGGAGTGTACCCGGGACACCGTCTGGAAACACCATATATTTT.

V usage is TRBV5-1 and J usage is TRBJ1-2, with D perhaps TRBD1 (6 bases). CDR3 size: 15 residues. Germline V CDR1 and CDR2: SGHRS, YFSETQ. V lost 0 bases and J 3 bases, leaving 12 bases between the germline ends. CDR3 nucleotide sequence: TGCGCCAGCAGCTTGGTGTCAGGGGCGGACTATGGCTACACCTTC. Translated: CASSLVSGADYGYTF.

The chain employs TRBV18 and TRBJ1-2; D uncertain. This CDR3 spans 15 amino acids. V was clipped by 6 bases and J by 0 bases, with 14 bases between them. CDR1 is KGHSH, CDR2 LQKENI, per germline. CDR3 coding DNA: TGTGCCAGCTCCCCAATGGAGCGGACTAACTATGGCTACACCTTC. Translating it yields CASSPMERTNYGYTF.

The chain links TRBV6-4 to TRBJ2-1, with a weak D call TRBD2 (5 bases). CDR1 and CDR2 from the germline V gene are MRHNA and SNTAGT. V gave up 2 bases and J gave up 3 bases, with 17 bases separating them. CDR3 length: 17 amino acids. CDR3 coding DNA: TGTGCCAGCAGTGACACTTCGGGGTCTATGGGCTACAATGAGCAGTTCTTC. Its translation is CASSDTSGSMGYNEQFF.

The rearrangement joins TRBV12-2 to TRBJ1-5; the DNA was not compared with TRBD1, the D call given in the table. TRBV12-2 is listed as a pseudogene. There are 15 residues in the CDR3. The CDR3 DNA is TGTGCAAGTCGCTCGACAGGAGGAAGCAATCAGCCCCAGCATTTT. The encoded protein is CASRSTGGSNQPQHF.

The J gene is TRBJ2-7, the V gene TRBV29-1, with a tentative D call TRBD1 (6 bases). Trimming took 2 bases from V and 3 from J, leaving 14 bases between them. In germline, CDR1 is SQVTM, CDR2 ANQGSEA. The CDR3 is 14 amino acids. The CDR3 sequence: CSVEPRTDSYEQYF. CDR3 coding DNA: TGCAGCGTTGAACCCAGGACAGACAGCTACGAGCAGTACTTC.

The chain recombines TRBV7-6 with TRBJ1-5; D is unclear. The CDR3 contains 15 residues. V was clipped by 1 base and J by 4 bases, with 11 bases between them. The V gene's germline CDR1 is SGHVS and CDR2 FNYEAQ. For the CDR3, the DNA is TGTGCCAGCAGCTTAGGCGGGCAGAGAAATCAGCCCCAGCATTTT. Translating gives CASSLGGQRNQPQHF.

This chain connects TRBV4-1 to TRBJ2-1, with 7 nucleotides matching TRBD2. CDR1 is MGHRA and CDR2 is YSYEKL in the germline V gene. This CDR3 is 13 amino acids long. V shed 0 bases, J shed 15 bases, and the junction held 8 bases outside the gene matches. CDR3 sequence (DNA): TGCGCCAGCAGCCAAGAGGAGGCGGGAGTGGGGTTCTTC. Amino acids: CASSQEEAGVGFF.

This clone was seen only once. The rearrangement uses TRBV28 and TRBJ1-4, with a possible D match to TRBD1 (5 bases). Trimming removed 3 bases from V and 7 bases from J, with 12 bases in between. Germline loops: CDR1 MDHEN, CDR2 SYDVKM. The CDR3 is made up of 14 amino acids. CDR3 sequence (DNA): TGTGCCAGCAGTTTCGGGGGGTCTAGTGAAAAACTGTTTTTT. Protein sequence: CASSFGGSSEKLFF.

The chain recombines TRBV5-1 with TRBJ1-2; TRBD1 agrees at 7 bases. Losses at the gene ends were 4 bases for V and 7 bases for J; bases not matched to a gene: 7. Germline CDR1 reads SGHRS; CDR2 reads YFSETQ. The CDR3 spans 13 residues. The CDR3, as DNA: TGCGCCAGCAGCAGGGGACAGACAGGTGGCTACACCTTC. Encoded protein: CASSRGQTGGYTF.

This chain connects TRBV5-6 to TRBJ1-2; no definite D call. V dropped 7 bases and J dropped 3 bases, with 10 bases sitting between them. The CDR3 loop spans 12 amino acids. Germline V gene sequence: CDR1 SGHDT, CDR2 YYEEEE. As DNA, the CDR3 is TGTGCCAGCCAGCGGTCTGACTATGGCTACACCTTC. This sequence encodes CASQRSDYGYTF.

The table lists this clone with a count of one. This chain links TRBV14 with TRBJ2-7; TRBD1 matches 7 bases. Germline CDR1 SGHDN, CDR2 FVKESK. V lost 4 bases, J lost 2 bases, and 8 bases stayed unmatched. The CDR3 totals 15 residues. The CDR3 loop is CASSLTGEIPYEQYF. CDR3 DNA: TGTGCCAGCAGCCTAACAGGGGAGATCCCCTACGAGCAGTACTTC.

Only one count was recorded for this clone. A junction end diverges from the germline sequence, so it may reflect a read error. V is TRBV2 and J is TRBJ1-5; D not resolved. The CDR3 is made up of 15 amino acids. CDR1 is SNHLY, CDR2 FYNNEI, per germline. The chain's CDR3 is CASTESGVIWQPQHF. The DNA for the CDR3 is TGTGCCAGCACTGAAAGCGGGGTCATTTGGCAGCCCCAGCATTTT.

This rearrangement joins TRBV12-3 or TRBV12-4 to TRBJ2-7; D perhaps matches TRBD2 (5 bases). Trimming stripped 2 bases from V and 6 bases from J, with 11 bases between. The CDR3 consists of 13 residues. CDR3 nucleotide sequence: TGTGCCAGCAGTTTACGGGGAGTTTCCGAGCAGTACTTC. Translation: CASSLRGVSEQYF.

CDR3 region: CASSLGQGARGYTF. DNA for the CDR3: TGTGCCAGCAGCTTAGGACAGGGGGCCAGAGGCTACACCTTC. The chain combines TRBV7-8 with TRBJ1-2, with TRBD1 identical over 10 bases. Germline V gene lookup returns CDR1 SGHVS and CDR2 FQNEAQ. V lost 1 base and J lost 8; bases outside the gene matches: 4. The length of the CDR3 is 14 residues.

V usage is TRBV3-1 (or the pseudogene TRBV3-2) and J usage is TRBJ2-7; D may be TRBD2 (7 bases). V lost 3 bases and J lost 0, with 12 bases in between. CDR1 LGHDT and CDR2 YNNKEL come from the germline V gene (reference sequence). The CDR3 totals 15 residues. Here the CDR3 reads CASSQWGGHSYEQYF. In DNA form, the CDR3 reads TGTGCCAGCAGCCAGTGGGGGGGGCACTCCTACGAGCAGTACTTC.

The chain recombines TRBV4-2 with TRBJ2-5; tentatively, D is TRBD1 (6 bases). This CDR3 spans 15 amino acids. Per germline, CDR1 LGHNA and CDR2 YNFKEQ. Trimming removed 1 base at V and 4 bases at J, with 13 bases between. The CDR3 DNA is TGTGCCAGCAGCCAAGTACCAGGGGCACGAGAGACCCAGTACTTC. Its protein is CASSQVPGARETQYF.

The chain employs TRBV2 and TRBJ1-5, with TRBD1 matching 9 bases. Germline V gene sequence: CDR1 SNHLY, CDR2 FYNNEI. V lost 5 bases, J lost 5 bases, and 7 bases stayed unmatched. This CDR3 contains 15 residues. CDR3 sequence (DNA): TGTGCCAGCAGTCTTACCGGGACAGGGCATCAGCCCCAGCATTTT. This gives the protein CASSLTGTGHQPQHF.